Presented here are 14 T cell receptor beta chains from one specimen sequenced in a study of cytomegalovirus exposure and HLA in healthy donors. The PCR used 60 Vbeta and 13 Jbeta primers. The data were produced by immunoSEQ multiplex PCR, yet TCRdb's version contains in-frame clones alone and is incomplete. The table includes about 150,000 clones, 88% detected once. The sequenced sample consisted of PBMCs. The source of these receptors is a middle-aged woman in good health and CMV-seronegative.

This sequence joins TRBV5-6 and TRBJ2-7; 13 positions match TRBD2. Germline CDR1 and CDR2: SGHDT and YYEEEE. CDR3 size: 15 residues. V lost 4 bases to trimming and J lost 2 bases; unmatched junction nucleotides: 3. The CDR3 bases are TGTGCCAGCAGCCGACTAGCGGGAGGCACCTACGAGCAGTACTTC. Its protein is CASSRLAGGTYEQYF. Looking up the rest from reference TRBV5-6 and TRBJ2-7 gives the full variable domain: DAGVTQSPTHLIKTRGQQVTLRCSPKSGHDTVSWYQQALGQGPQFIFQYYEEEERQRGNFPDRFSGHQFPNYSSELNVNALLLGDSALYLCASSRLAGGTYEQYFGPGTRLTVT.

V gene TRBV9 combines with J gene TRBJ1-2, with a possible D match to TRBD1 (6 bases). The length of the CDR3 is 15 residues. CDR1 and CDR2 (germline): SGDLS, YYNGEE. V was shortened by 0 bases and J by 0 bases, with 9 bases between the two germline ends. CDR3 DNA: TGTGCCAGCAGCGTAGGAACAGGGACTAACTATGGCTACACCTTC. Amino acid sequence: CASSVGTGTNYGYTF.

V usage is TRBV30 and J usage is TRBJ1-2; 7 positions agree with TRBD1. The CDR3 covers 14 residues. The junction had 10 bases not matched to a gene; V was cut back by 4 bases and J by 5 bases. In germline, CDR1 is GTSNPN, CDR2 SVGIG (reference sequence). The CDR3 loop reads CAWNLDRSTYGYTF. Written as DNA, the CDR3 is TGTGCCTGGAATTTGGACAGGAGCACTTATGGCTACACCTTC.

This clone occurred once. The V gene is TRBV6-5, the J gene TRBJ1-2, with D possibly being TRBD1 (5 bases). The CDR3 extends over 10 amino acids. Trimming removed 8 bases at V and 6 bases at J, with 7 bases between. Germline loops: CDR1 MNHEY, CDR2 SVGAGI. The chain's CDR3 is CASSGNGYTF. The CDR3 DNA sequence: TGTGCCAGCTCAGGGAATGGCTACACCTTC.

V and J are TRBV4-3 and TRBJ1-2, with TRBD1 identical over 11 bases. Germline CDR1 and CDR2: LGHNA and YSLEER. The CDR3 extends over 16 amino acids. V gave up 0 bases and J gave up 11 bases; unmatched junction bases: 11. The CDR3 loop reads CASSQDLGTGGSSYTF. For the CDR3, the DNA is TGCGCCAGCAGCCAAGATCTGGGGACAGGGGGATCGTCATACACCTTC.

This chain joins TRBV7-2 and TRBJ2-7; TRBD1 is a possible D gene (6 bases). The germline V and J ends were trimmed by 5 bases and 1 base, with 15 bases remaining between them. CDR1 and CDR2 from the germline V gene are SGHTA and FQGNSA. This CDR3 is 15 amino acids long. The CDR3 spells CASSQRQVLSYEQYF. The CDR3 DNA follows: TGTGCCAGCAGCCAACGACAGGTACTTTCCTACGAGCAGTACTTC.

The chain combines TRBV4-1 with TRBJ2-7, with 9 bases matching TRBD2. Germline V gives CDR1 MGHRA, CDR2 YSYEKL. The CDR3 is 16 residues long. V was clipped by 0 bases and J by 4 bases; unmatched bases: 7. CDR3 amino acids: CASSQDRLAGRYEQYF. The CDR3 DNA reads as TGCGCCAGCAGCCAAGATCGCCTAGCGGGAAGGTACGAGCAGTACTTC.

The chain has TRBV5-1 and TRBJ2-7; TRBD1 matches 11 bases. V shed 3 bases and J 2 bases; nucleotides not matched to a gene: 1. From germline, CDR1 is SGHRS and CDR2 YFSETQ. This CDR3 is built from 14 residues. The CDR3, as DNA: TGCGCCAGCAGCTCGGGACAGGGGGCCTACGAGCAGTACTTC. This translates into CASSSGQGAYEQYF.

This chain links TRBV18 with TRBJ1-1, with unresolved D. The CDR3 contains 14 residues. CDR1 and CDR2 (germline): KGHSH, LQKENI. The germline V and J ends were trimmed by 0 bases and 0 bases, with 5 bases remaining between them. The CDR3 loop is CASSPPGVNTEAFF. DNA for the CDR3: TGTGCCAGCTCACCACCCGGAGTGAACACTGAAGCTTTCTTT.

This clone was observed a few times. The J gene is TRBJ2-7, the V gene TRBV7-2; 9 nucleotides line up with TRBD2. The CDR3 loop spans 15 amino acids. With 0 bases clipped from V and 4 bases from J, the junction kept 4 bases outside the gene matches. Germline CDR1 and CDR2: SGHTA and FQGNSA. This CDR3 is CASSLAGLAGYEQYF. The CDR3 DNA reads TGTGCCAGCAGCTTAGCGGGACTAGCTGGATACGAGCAGTACTTC.

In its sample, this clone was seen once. The chain's CDR3 is CASRTGMNTEAFF. As DNA, the CDR3 is TGTGCCAGCAGGACAGGTATGAACACTGAAGCTTTCTTT. The chain is built from TRBV6-1 and TRBJ1-1, with D perhaps TRBD1 (6 bases). V was trimmed by 6 bases and J by 0 bases, leaving 8 bases between them. This CDR3 comprises 13 residues. Germline CDR1 MNHNS, CDR2 SASEGT.

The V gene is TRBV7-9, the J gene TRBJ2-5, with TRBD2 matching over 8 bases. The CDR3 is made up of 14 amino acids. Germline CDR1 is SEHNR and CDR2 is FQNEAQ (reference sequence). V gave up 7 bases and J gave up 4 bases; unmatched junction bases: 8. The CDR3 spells CASTPGLAGETQYF. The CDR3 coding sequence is TGTGCCAGCACCCCCGGCCTAGCGGGAGAGACCCAGTACTTC.

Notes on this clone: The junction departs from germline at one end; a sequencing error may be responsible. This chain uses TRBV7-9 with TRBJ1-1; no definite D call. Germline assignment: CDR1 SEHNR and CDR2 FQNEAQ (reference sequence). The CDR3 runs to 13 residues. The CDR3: CSSSLMSGTEAFF. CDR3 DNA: TGTTCCAGCAGCTTAATGTCCGGGACTGAAGCTTTCTTT.

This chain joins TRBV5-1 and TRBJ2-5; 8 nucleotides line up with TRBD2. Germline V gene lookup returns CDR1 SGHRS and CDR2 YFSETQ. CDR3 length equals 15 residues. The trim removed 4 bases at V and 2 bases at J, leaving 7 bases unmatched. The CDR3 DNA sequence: TGCGCCAGCAGCGGGCAAGCGGGAGCTCAAGAGACCCAGTACTTC. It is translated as CASSGQAGAQETQYF.